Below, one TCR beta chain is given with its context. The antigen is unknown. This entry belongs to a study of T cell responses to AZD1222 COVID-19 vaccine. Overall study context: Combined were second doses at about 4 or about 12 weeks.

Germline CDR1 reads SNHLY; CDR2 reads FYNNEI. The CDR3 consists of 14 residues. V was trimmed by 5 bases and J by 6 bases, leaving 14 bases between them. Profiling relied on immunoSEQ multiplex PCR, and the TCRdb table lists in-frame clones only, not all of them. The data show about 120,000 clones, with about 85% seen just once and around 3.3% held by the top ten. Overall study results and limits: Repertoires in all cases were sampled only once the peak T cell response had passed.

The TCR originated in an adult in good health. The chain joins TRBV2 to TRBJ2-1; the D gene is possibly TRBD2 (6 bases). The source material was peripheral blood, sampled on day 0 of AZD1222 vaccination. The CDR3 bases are TGTGCCAGCAGTCGGGGCTTAGCGGCCAATGAGCAGTTCTTC. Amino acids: CASSRGLAANEQFF.